This T cell receptor (beta chain) appears in the sequencing data of a study of spatial heterogeneity in lung cancer. Study-level background: There were consistently more beta-chain sequences detected than alpha-chain sequences.

Every molecule of TCR cDNA had its own unique molecular identifier. One entry per CDR3 protein, called by TCRdb with MiXCR from the 5' RACE reads. The sample contains fewer than 5,000 distinct CDR3 sequences, around 25% of which appear only once. On this clonotype itself: Since the library was made to target alpha chains, this beta chain is a stray read and its abundance is not meaningful.

Time point denoted: sample taken at primary tumor resection. The input material, whole RNA from tumor, nontumor lung or frozen PBMC, was sequenced unsorted. Samples came from around 70 TRACERx patients with untreated early-stage lung cancer. The germline V and J ends were trimmed by 7 bases and 6 bases, with 21 bases remaining between them. The CDR3 runs 16 residues. V and J are TRBV12-3 or TRBV12-4 and TRBJ2-2; no definite D call. The sequencing here drew on PBMCs, taken at surgery. The receptor comes from a female donor with early-stage non-small cell lung cancer. CDR3 loop: CASTPAKLSRAGELFF. The CDR3, as DNA: TGTGCCAGCACCCCCGCCAAACTGTCAAGGGCCGGGGAGCTGTTTTTT.